What follows are 8 T cell receptor beta chains derived from one specimen sequenced in a study of T-cell memory formation after mild COVID-19. TCRdb re-called the 5' RACE reads through MiXCR, storing one row per CDR3 protein. This table holds 400,000 or so distinct CDR3 sequences, 20% found once. What was sequenced was PBMCs or a T cell subset sorted from them (not recorded which). All receptors derive from an adult woman who had mild COVID-19 (a few samples of this study predate the infection). Cell type and time point are not known.

This clonotype was seen a handful of times. This CDR3 reads CASSQLIAGAGTDTQYF. The CDR3 bases are TGTGCCAGCAGCCAGCTTATAGCGGGGGCCGGGACAGATACGCAGTATTTT. The rearrangement uses TRBV3-1 and TRBJ2-3; 9 bases fit TRBD2. Unmatched junction bases numbered 10, after V lost 3 bases and J lost 3 bases. The CDR3 is made up of 17 amino acids. Looked up from germline, CDR1 is LGHDT and CDR2 is YNNKEL (reference sequence).

This clonotype was counted many times. V is TRBV7-7 and J is TRBJ2-3, with a weak D call TRBD2 (6 bases). The CDR3 covers 14 residues. V gave up 5 bases and J gave up 5 bases, with 14 bases separating them. Germline lookup yields CDR1 SSHAT and CDR2 FNYEAQ (reference sequence). The CDR3, as DNA: TGTGCCAGCAGCCTTAGCCCCGGGGGAGATACGCAGTATTTT. As protein: CASSLSPGGDTQYF.

This rearrangement joins TRBV6-5 to TRBJ2-3; 8 nucleotides match TRBD1. Trimming took 5 bases from V and 2 from J; bases not matched to a gene: 3. This CDR3 is built from 14 residues. CDR1 MNHEY and CDR2 SVGAGI come from the germline V gene. The CDR3 nucleotides are TGTGCCAGCAGTAACCAGGGGGCCACAGATACGCAGTATTTT. It codes for CASSNQGATDTQYF.

This chain uses TRBV11-2 with TRBJ2-7; 8 bases align to TRBD1. The CDR3 is 16 residues long. V trimming: 1 base; J trimming: 0 bases; junction bases outside the gene matches: 5. The germline CDR1 and CDR2 sequences are SGHAT and FQNNGV. The CDR3 DNA sequence: TGTGCCAGCAGCTTAGGTGCAGGGGGCGCCTCCTACGAGCAGTACTTC. Its translation is CASSLGAGGASYEQYF.

This clonotype was seen a handful of times. The chain uses TRBV20-1 and TRBJ1-6; D unresolved. The V end was cut by 6 bases, the J end by 7 bases, with 19 bases between. The germline V gene has CDR1 DFQATT and CDR2 SNEGSKA (reference sequence). The length of the CDR3 is 15 residues. DNA of the CDR3: TGCAGTGCCGTGCGGAGAGTGGATCCCAATTCACCCCTCCACTTT. It yields the protein CSAVRRVDPNSPLHF.

This clonotype was detected only a few times. This sequence joins TRBV4-3 and TRBJ1-3, with 9 bases identical to TRBD1. From germline, CDR1 is LGHNA and CDR2 YSLEER. This CDR3 has 15 residues. The V gene end was trimmed by 3 bases and the J gene end by 7 bases; junction bases not matched to a gene: 7. Here the CDR3 reads CASSQDGQGSNTIYF. The CDR3 coding sequence is TGCGCCAGCAGCCAGGATGGACAGGGGTCTAACACCATATATTTT.

V is TRBV15 and J is TRBJ2-1; 8 bases map to TRBD2. The ends lost 3 bases at V and 0 bases at J; junction bases unmatched: 4. The germline V gene has CDR1 LNHNV and CDR2 YYDKDF (reference sequence). This CDR3 has 16 amino acids. This CDR3 is CATSRLAGSSYNEQFF. The CDR3 bases are TGTGCCACCAGCAGGTTAGCGGGGAGCTCCTACAATGAGCAGTTCTTC.

The table lists this clonotype with a few counts. Written as DNA, the CDR3 is TGCAGCGTTGTCGGACTAGTCATGACAGATACGCAGTATTTT. Translating gives CSVVGLVMTDTQYF. This chain uses TRBV29-1 with TRBJ2-3; 7 nucleotides line up with TRBD2. The CDR3 has 14 amino acids. The V gene end was trimmed by 4 bases and the J gene end by 3 bases; junction bases not matched to a gene: 7. Germline CDR1 SQVTM, CDR2 ANQGSEA.